These 2 T cell receptor beta chains share one sample of origin, sequenced in a study of blood T cell repertoires in COVID-19 (dated by TCRdb to 2018 to 2020). The method behind the library was the immunoSEQ multiplex PCR assay. The table comes from immuneACCESS by way of TCRdb, which keeps in-frame sequences with V and J called. Part of the clones is missing from these tables; in studies checked, under half for an unresolved V gene and the rest for unknown reasons. The sample table shows fewer than 40,000 clones, and approximately 86% are seen once. The ten largest make up about 5% of the sample. Sequenced input: peripheral blood. These receptors were collected from a woman aged 70-85 years with active COVID-19.

CDR3 sequence (DNA): TGCGCCAGCAGCCAAGAGGAGACAGGCGCTGGAAACACCATATATTTT. It encodes CASSQEETGAGNTIYF. This chain joins TRBV4-1 and TRBJ1-3, with a weak D call TRBD1 (6 bases). This CDR3 contains 16 residues. V lost 0 bases and J lost 2, with 11 bases in between. CDR1 and CDR2 from the germline V gene are MGHRA and YSYEKL.

The chain couples TRBV6-6 to TRBJ2-7; D ambiguous. Trimming took off 8 bases at V and 2 bases at J, with 16 bases between the two ends. CDR3 size: 14 residues. Germline V gene sequence: CDR1 MNHNY, CDR2 SVGAGI (reference sequence). The CDR3 sequence is CASGNNLQPYEQYF. CDR3 sequence (DNA): TGTGCCAGCGGAAATAACTTACAGCCCTACGAGCAGTACTTC.